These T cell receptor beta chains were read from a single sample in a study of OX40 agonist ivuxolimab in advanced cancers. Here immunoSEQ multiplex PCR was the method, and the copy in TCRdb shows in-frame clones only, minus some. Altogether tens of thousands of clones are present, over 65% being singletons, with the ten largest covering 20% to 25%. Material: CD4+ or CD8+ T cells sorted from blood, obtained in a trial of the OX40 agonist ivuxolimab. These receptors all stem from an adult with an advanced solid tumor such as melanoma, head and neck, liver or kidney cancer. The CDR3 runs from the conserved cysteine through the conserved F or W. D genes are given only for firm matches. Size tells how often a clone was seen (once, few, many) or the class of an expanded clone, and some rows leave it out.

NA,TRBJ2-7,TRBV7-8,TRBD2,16,CTSSPLRGTRAYEQYF,TGTACCAGCAGCCCCCTTAGGGGGACTAGGGCATACGAGCAGTACTTC
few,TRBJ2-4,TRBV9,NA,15,CASSPGSLAKNIQYF,TGTGCCAGCAGCCCTGGGAGCCTGGCCAAAAACATTCAGTACTTC
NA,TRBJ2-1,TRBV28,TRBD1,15,CASSHDRARINEQFF,TGTGCCAGCAGCCACGACAGGGCCCGGATCAATGAGCAGTTCTTC
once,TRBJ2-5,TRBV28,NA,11,CASNMGETQYF,TGTGCCAGCAACATGGGAGAGACCCAGTACTTC
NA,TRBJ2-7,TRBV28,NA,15,CASKLQRSVLYEQYF,TGTGCCAGCAAACTACAGAGATCTGTCTTATACGAGCAGTACTTC
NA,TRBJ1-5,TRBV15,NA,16,CATSRGTEYSNQPQHF,TGTGCCACCAGCAGAGGGACAGAATATAGCAATCAGCCCCAGCATTTT
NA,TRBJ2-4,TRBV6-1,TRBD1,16,CASSEASGGVKNIQYF,TGTGCCAGCAGTGAAGCGTCAGGGGGTGTCAAAAACATTCAGTACTTC
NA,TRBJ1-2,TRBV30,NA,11,CAWSVNLGYTF,TGTGCCTGGAGTGTCAATCTTGGCTACACCTTC
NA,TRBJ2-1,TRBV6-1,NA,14,CASRQRLAYNEQFF,TGTGCCAGCAGGCAGCGGCTCGCTTACAATGAGCAGTTCTTC
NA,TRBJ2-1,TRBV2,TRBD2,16,CASSEGAGVVYNEQFF,TGTGCCAGCAGTGAGGGAGCGGGAGTTGTCTACAATGAGCAGTTCTTC
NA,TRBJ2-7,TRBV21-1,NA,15,CASSETGQSTYEQYF,TGTGCCAGCAGCGAGACGGGACAGAGTACCTACGAGCAGTACTTC
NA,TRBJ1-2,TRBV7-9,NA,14,CASSPDHSYYGYTF,TGTGCCAGCAGCCCAGACCACTCGTACTATGGCTACACCTTC
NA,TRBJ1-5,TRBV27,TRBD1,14,CASRGGQGNQPQHF,TGTGCCAGCAGGGGGGGACAGGGCAATCAGCCCCAGCATTTT
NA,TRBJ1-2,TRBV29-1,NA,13,CSVVQEYASGYTF,TGCAGCGTTGTTCAGGAGTATGCCTCTGGCTACACCTTC
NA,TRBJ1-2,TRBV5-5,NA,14,CASSLEQGGYGYTF,TGTGCCAGCAGCTTGGAACAGGGAGGCTATGGCTACACCTTC
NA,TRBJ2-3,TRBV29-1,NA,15,CSVKPRIPLTDTQYF,TGCAGCGTTAAACCCCGGATCCCCCTCACAGATACGCAGTATTTT
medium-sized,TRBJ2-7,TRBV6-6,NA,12,CASSLSGYEQYF,TGTGCCAGCAGCCTTTCGGGCTACGAGCAGTACTTC
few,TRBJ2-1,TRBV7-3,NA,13,CASSSNDYNEQFF,TGTGCCAGCAGCTCTAACGACTACAATGAGCAGTTCTTC
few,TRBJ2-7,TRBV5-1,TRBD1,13,CASSGTGGYEQYF,TGCGCCAGCAGCGGGACAGGGGGTTACGAGCAGTACTTC
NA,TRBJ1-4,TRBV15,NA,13,CATSDIAGEKLFF,TGTGCCACCAGCGACATCGCAGGGGAAAAACTGTTTTTT
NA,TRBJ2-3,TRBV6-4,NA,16,CASSDSRGGITDTQYF,TGTGCCAGCAGTGACTCGAGAGGAGGGATCACAGATACGCAGTATTTT
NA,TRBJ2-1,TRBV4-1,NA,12,CASSQDSYEQFF,TGCGCCAGCAGCCAAGATAGTTATGAGCAGTTCTTC
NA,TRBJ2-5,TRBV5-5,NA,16,CASSFPSVAPRETQYF,TGTGCCAGCAGCTTCCCCTCGGTGGCGCCTCGGGAGACCCAGTACTTC
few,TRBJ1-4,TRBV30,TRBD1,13,CAWSWDRGEKLFF,TGTGCCTGGAGTTGGGACAGGGGAGAAAAACTGTTTTTT
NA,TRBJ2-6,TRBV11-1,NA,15,CASSPGRTGANVLTF,TGTGCCAGCAGCCCCGGGCGGACTGGGGCCAACGTCCTGACTTTC
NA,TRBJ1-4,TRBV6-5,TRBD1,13,CASRGQGTEKLFF,TGTGCCAGCAGAGGACAGGGAACTGAAAAACTGTTTTTT
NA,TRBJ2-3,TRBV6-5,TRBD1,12,CASRTGADTQYF,TGTGCCAGCCGGACAGGGGCAGATACGCAGTATTTT
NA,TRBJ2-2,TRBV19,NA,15,CASSVWGFYTGELFF,TGTGCCAGTAGTGTATGGGGGTTTTACACCGGGGAGCTGTTTTTT
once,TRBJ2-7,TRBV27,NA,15,CASSLSLPSGYEQYF,TGTGCCAGCAGTTTATCACTCCCCAGTGGGTACGAGCAGTACTTC
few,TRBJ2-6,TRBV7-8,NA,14,CASSRMSGANVLTF,TGTGCCAGCAGCCGGATGTCTGGGGCCAACGTCCTGACTTTC
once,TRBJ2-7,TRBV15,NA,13,CATSLGQGYEQYF,TGTGCCACCAGCTTGGGACAAGGATACGAGCAGTACTTC
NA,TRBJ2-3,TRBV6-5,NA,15,CASRDPRGLTDTQYF,TGTGCCAGCAGAGACCCGCGGGGGCTCACAGATACGCAGTATTTT
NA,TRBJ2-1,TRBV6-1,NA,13,CAVRVTTYNEQFF,TGTGCCGTAAGAGTGACAACCTACAATGAGCAGTTCTTC
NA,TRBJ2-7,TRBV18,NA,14,CASSPEDRSYEQYF,TGTGCCAGCTCACCGGAGGACAGATCCTACGAGCAGTACTTC
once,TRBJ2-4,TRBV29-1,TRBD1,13,CSVGDRGKNIQYF,TGCAGCGTGGGCGACAGGGGCAAAAACATTCAGTACTTC
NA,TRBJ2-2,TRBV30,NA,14,CAWIGALNTGELFF,TGTGCCTGGATCGGGGCCCTGAACACCGGGGAGCTGTTTTTT
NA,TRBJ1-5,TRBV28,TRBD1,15,CASSLRPGGDQPQHF,TGTGCCAGCAGTCTACGTCCAGGGGGCGATCAGCCCCAGCATTTT
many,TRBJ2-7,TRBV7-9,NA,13,CASSLVSRHEQYF,TGTGCCAGCAGCTTAGTCAGCAGGCACGAGCAGTACTTC
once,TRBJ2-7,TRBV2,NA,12,CASSGGLSGQYF,TGTGCCAGCAGTGGGGGCCTATCGGGGCAGTACTTC
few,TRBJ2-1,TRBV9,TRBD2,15,CASSVGGGRMDEQFF,TGTGCCAGCAGCGTAGGGGGCGGGAGGATGGATGAGCAGTTCTTC
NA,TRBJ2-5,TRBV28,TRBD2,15,CASSTGTRGLETQYF,TGTGCCAGCAGTACCGGGACTAGGGGGTTAGAGACCCAGTACTTC
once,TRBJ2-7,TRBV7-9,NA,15,CASSSTEGSPYEQYF,TGTGCCAGCAGCTCCACAGAGGGGTCCCCCTACGAGCAGTACTTC
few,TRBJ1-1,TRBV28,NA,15,CASSNQQEMNTEAFF,TGTGCCAGCAGCAATCAACAGGAGATGAACACTGAAGCTTTCTTT